This record looks at one TCR beta chain sequence and its context. The data stem from a study of blood T cell repertoires in COVID-19. Looking at the study overall: Acute and convalescent COVID-19 samples came from the United States, Italy and Spain. Sample material is recorded as cDNA or gDNA derived from T cells, B-cell-depleted T cells, or PBMCs.

Authors' methods: Nucleated cell counts were estimated from reference gene primer amplification. Data came from immunoSEQ multiplex PCR; TCRdb stores just in-frame clones and leaves some out. The V and J calls and clone size were taken over from that table, and D and trimming were inferred from the DNA. Of some 68,000 clones listed, 80% to 90% were seen once; the top ten hold approximately 2.9%. The CDR3 is 16 residues long. Germline CDR1 reads MGHRA; CDR2 reads YSYEKL. J gave up 0 bases and V 1 base, and 6 bases lay outside the gene matches. This sequence was found in a man over 45 with acute or convalescent COVID-19. The V gene is TRBV4-1, the J gene TRBJ2-7, with 7 nucleotides matching TRBD1. The sequencing sample was made of peripheral blood. The CDR3 loop is CASSQGAGTVSYEQYF. In DNA form, the CDR3 reads TGCGCCAGCAGCCAAGGGGCCGGGACAGTCTCCTACGAGCAGTACTTC.